The 20 T cell receptor beta chains below all came from one sample that was sequenced in a study of radiation and T cells in renal cell carcinoma. Profiled with immunoSEQ multiplex PCR; TCRdb holds only in-frame clones, not every one. The table includes 150,000 or so clones, roughly 90% detected once. Time point indicated: baseline pretreatment blood. Treatment: 15 Gy SBRT to primary tumor, nephrectomy 4 weeks later. The input for sequencing was blood, taken from a patient whose treatment included radiotherapy and nephrectomy. Receptor source: a woman aged 50 to 60 with renal cell carcinoma.

The gene calls are TRBV19 and TRBJ2-1; D ambiguous. There are 12 residues in the CDR3. The germline V gene has CDR1 LNHDA and CDR2 SQIVND (reference sequence). V was clipped by 4 bases and J by 7 bases, with 8 bases between them. The CDR3, as DNA: TGTGCCAGTAGTACCGCAGCGAATGAGCAGTTCTTC. Translating gives CASSTAANEQFF.

This clone was seen only a few times. J is TRBJ1-2 and V is TRBV19; the D is unclear. Germline CDR1 is LNHDA and CDR2 is SQIVND (reference sequence). Trimming took off 5 bases at V and 10 bases at J, with 14 bases between the two ends. This CDR3 contains 12 residues. CDR3 DNA: TGTGCCAGTAGTGCCCCTGGGAGAGACTACACCTTC. Translation gives CASSAPGRDYTF.

The chain joins TRBV14 to TRBJ1-3, with D possibly being TRBD1 (5 bases). V dropped 2 bases and J dropped 3 bases, with 14 bases sitting between them. Germline values: CDR1 SGHDN, CDR2 FVKESK. The CDR3 has 16 residues. The CDR3 DNA reads as TGTGCCAGCAGCCAAATGATTGGGGGTATTGGAAACACCATATATTTT. It yields the protein CASSQMIGGIGNTIYF.

The CDR3 DNA reads TGCGCCAGCAGCCAAGAATTCGGGACAGCCCCCGGAAAACTGTTTTTT. It encodes CASSQEFGTAPGKLFF. The chain joins TRBV4-3 to TRBJ1-4, with 7 bases lining up with TRBD1. Germline lookup yields CDR1 LGHNA and CDR2 YSLEER. This CDR3 spans 16 amino acids. V lost 0 bases, J lost 10 bases, and 11 bases stayed unmatched.

This chain links TRBV12-5 with TRBJ2-5, with 7 nucleotides matching TRBD2. The CDR3 runs to 15 residues. The ends lost 6 bases at V and 0 bases at J; junction bases unmatched: 7. CDR1 is LGHNT and CDR2 is FRNRAP in the germline V gene. The CDR3: CASGPGGLNQETQYF. In DNA, the CDR3 is TGTGCTAGTGGGCCGGGGGGACTCAACCAAGAGACCCAGTACTTC.

The chain joins TRBV7-3 to TRBJ1-1; D is perhaps TRBD1 (5 bases). Germline CDR1 reads SGHTA; CDR2 reads FQGTGA. CDR3 size: 15 residues. The V end lost 5 bases, the J end lost 0 bases, and 13 bases lay between the germline ends. CDR3 loop: CASSVPGRMNTEAFF. In DNA form, the CDR3 reads TGTGCCAGCAGCGTCCCGGGACGGATGAACACTGAAGCTTTCTTT.

This clone appeared a single time. V and J are TRBV23-1 and TRBJ1-5, with a possible D match to TRBD1 (5 bases). TRBV23-1 is noted as an ORF with a role that remains uncertain. V lost 7 bases and J 3 bases, leaving 22 bases between the germline ends. The CDR3 runs to 17 residues. DNA for the CDR3: TGCGCCAGCACCATCAAAGAGGCAGGGAGGAACAATCAGCCCCAGCATTTT. Translation: CASTIKEAGRNNQPQHF.

V usage is TRBV23-1 and J usage is TRBJ1-2, with D perhaps matching TRBD1 (5 bases). TRBV23-1 is reported as an ORF; its role is uncertain. Trimming pared 10 bases from V and 7 bases from J, leaving 19 bases between. The CDR3 runs 13 residues. CDR3: CATKGTSVRGYTF. The DNA of the CDR3 is TGCGCCACCAAGGGGACCTCCGTGCGTGGCTACACCTTC.

The chain joins TRBV5-1 to TRBJ2-3; possibly TRBD1 or TRBD2 for D (5 bases each). Germline CDR1 reads SGHRS; CDR2 reads YFSETQ. V lost 3 bases and J lost 6, with 17 bases in between. CDR3 length: 15 residues. The CDR3 protein is CASSWDGIQGDTQYF. The CDR3 DNA sequence: TGCGCCAGCAGCTGGGACGGGATTCAAGGGGATACGCAGTATTTT.

This sequence joins TRBV14 and TRBJ2-3, with a possible D match to TRBD2 (6 bases). Germline loops: CDR1 SGHDN, CDR2 FVKESK. V was shortened by 2 bases and J by 2 bases, with 11 bases between the two germline ends. The CDR3 loop spans 15 amino acids. The CDR3 region is CASSQRSGVTDTQYF. The DNA of the CDR3 is TGTGCCAGCAGCCAACGTAGCGGAGTCACAGATACGCAGTATTTT.

The rearrangement joins TRBV15 to TRBJ1-2; TRBD1 is a possible D gene (6 bases). The CDR3 length is 15 residues. The V end lost 3 bases, the J end lost 2 bases, and 13 bases lay between the germline ends. The germline V gene has CDR1 LNHNV and CDR2 YYDKDF (reference sequence). CDR3: CATSSPATGNYGYTF. DNA of the CDR3: TGTGCCACCAGCAGCCCGGCTACAGGGAACTATGGCTACACCTTC.

This clone was detected once. The chain employs TRBV2 and TRBJ1-5; D call uncertain. In germline, CDR1 is SNHLY, CDR2 FYNNEI. Trimming pared 2 bases from V and 0 bases from J, leaving 17 bases between. The CDR3 extends over 18 amino acids. The CDR3 region is CASSETILGGHSNQPQHF. The CDR3 DNA reads TGTGCCAGCAGTGAAACTATCCTAGGTGGGCATAGCAATCAGCCCCAGCATTTT.

The CDR3 spells CASSVEGRRTEAFF. CDR3 DNA sequence: TGTGCCAGCAGCGTAGAAGGGAGGAGGACTGAAGCTTTCTTT. The chain links TRBV9 to TRBJ1-1; no clear D. Per germline, CDR1 SGDLS and CDR2 YYNGEE. Trimming stripped 0 bases from V and 5 bases from J, with 11 bases between. The CDR3 length is 14 residues.

V gene TRBV19 combines with J gene TRBJ1-1, with 9 nucleotides matching TRBD1. Germline V lookup: CDR1 LNHDA, CDR2 SQIVND (reference sequence). After removal of 1 base from V and 2 bases from J, the junction contained 2 bases not matched to a gene. The CDR3 has 15 amino acids. This CDR3 reads CASSIGDRVNTEAFF. CDR3 nucleotide sequence: TGTGCCAGTAGTATAGGGGACAGGGTTAACACTGAAGCTTTCTTT. The full variable domain, its missing parts supplied by reference TRBV19 and TRBJ1-1, is DGGITQSPKYLFRKEGQNVTLSCEQNLNHDAMYWYRQDPGQGLRLIYYSQIVNDFQKGDIAEGYSVSREKKESFPLTVTSAQKNPTAFYLCASSIGDRVNTEAFFGQGTRLTVV.

The gene calls are TRBV18 and TRBJ1-1; D is unresolved. The V gene's germline CDR1 is KGHSH and CDR2 LQKENI. Trimming pared 1 base from V and 1 base from J, leaving 10 bases between. The CDR3 extends over 15 amino acids. The CDR3 spells CASSPLEGSNTEAFF. The CDR3 nucleotides read TGTGCCAGCTCACCACTGGAGGGTTCGAACACTGAAGCTTTCTTT.

DNA for the CDR3: TGTGCCAGCAGCCAGGACCGGGGAGGGAGCACTGAAGCTTTCTTT. Translated, it gives CASSQDRGGSTEAFF. The rearrangement links TRBV6-6 to TRBJ1-1; D unresolved. The CDR3 contains 15 residues. Germline CDR1 MNHNY, CDR2 SVGAGI (reference sequence). Trimming stripped 6 bases from V and 4 bases from J, with 18 bases between.

The chain recombines TRBV27 with TRBJ1-1; D possibly corresponds to TRBD1 (5 bases). V gave up 10 bases and J gave up 3 bases, with 18 bases separating them. Germline V CDR1 and CDR2: MNHEY, SMNVEV (reference sequence). The CDR3 sequence is 14 residues long. The CDR3 spells CATQPGVRDTEAFF. The CDR3 bases are TGTGCCACCCAACCGGGGGTGAGGGACACTGAAGCTTTCTTT.

This clone is a singleton in its sample. This chain uses TRBV9 with TRBJ2-1; either TRBD1 or TRBD2 may fit D (8 bases each). CDR3 size: 16 residues. V was shortened by 4 bases and J by 8 bases, with 22 bases between the two germline ends. Germline-derived CDR1 and CDR2 are SGDLS and YYNGEE. The chain's CDR3 is CASSPRQGTSLDEQFF. DNA of the CDR3: TGTGCCAGCAGCCCCAGACAGGGGACTAGTCTCGATGAGCAGTTCTTC.

The CDR3 protein is CASSYSRFSGNTIYF. The CDR3 bases are TGTGCCAGCAGTTACTCTCGGTTCTCTGGAAACACCATATATTTT. The J gene is TRBJ1-3, the V gene TRBV6-5; D is unresolved. The CDR3 is 15 residues long. The germline V and J ends were trimmed by 0 bases and 0 bases, with 6 bases remaining between them. Germline values: CDR1 MNHEY, CDR2 SVGAGI.

This sequence joins TRBV14 and TRBJ2-5; D unresolved. Trimming removed 0 bases at V and 6 bases at J, with 14 bases between. CDR1 and CDR2 (germline): SGHDN, FVKESK. This CDR3 is 15 amino acids long. CDR3 DNA: TGTGCCAGCAGCCAAGATGTGGGCCGGGCTCAGACCCAGTACTTC. It translates to CASSQDVGRAQTQYF.